The 11 T cell receptor beta chains in this list originate from one sample, sequenced in a study of cytomegalovirus exposure and HLA in healthy donors. With 60 Vbeta and 13 Jbeta primers, the PCR was carried out. TCRdb's copy holds only in-frame clones and misses some; the assay was immunoSEQ multiplex PCR. This table holds 90,000 to 150,000 clones, about four fifths found once. Sequenced sample: PBMCs. These receptors were obtained from a middle-aged woman in good health and CMV-seronegative.

The DNA of the CDR3 is TGTGCCAGCAGCTCCAGAGGGGCGGGAGGGACAGATACGCAGTATTTT. Amino acids: CASSSRGAGGTDTQYF. V and J are TRBV5-6 and TRBJ2-3; 9 bases line up with TRBD2. The ends lost 3 bases at V and 3 bases at J; junction bases unmatched: 8. This CDR3 comprises 16 residues. Germline V gene sequence: CDR1 SGHDT, CDR2 YYEEEE.

The chain employs TRBV27 and TRBJ1-4; 7 bases are shared with TRBD1. This CDR3 contains 14 residues. CDR1 and CDR2 (germline): MNHEY, SMNVEV (reference sequence). The V gene end was trimmed by 6 bases and the J gene end by 8 bases; junction bases not matched to a gene: 9. CDR3 DNA sequence: TGTGCCAGCAGGCAGACAGGGACTGGCGAAAAACTGTTTTTT. This codes for CASRQTGTGEKLFF.

The V and J genes are TRBV13 and TRBJ2-7; 9 nucleotides line up with TRBD2. J lost 2 bases, V lost 5 bases, and 10 bases had no gene match. The CDR3 length is 16 residues. Germline V lookup: CDR1 PRHDT, CDR2 FYEKMQ (reference sequence). The chain's CDR3 is CASSRMTSGQTYEQYF. CDR3 DNA sequence: TGTGCCAGCAGCCGTATGACTAGCGGACAGACCTACGAGCAGTACTTC.

The chain carries TRBV6-4 and TRBJ1-1, with D uncertain. This CDR3 spans 14 amino acids. V dropped 3 bases and J dropped 1 base, with 9 bases sitting between them. CDR1 is MRHNA and CDR2 is SNTAGT in the germline V gene. The CDR3 DNA follows: TGTGCCAGCAGTGATAAGGGAGAGAACACTGAAGCTTTCTTT. It specifies CASSDKGENTEAFF.

V gene TRBV28 combines with J gene TRBJ2-2; TRBD2 agrees at 14 bases. Germline trimming cut 4 bases from V and 5 bases from J; bases unmatched to any gene: 6. In germline, CDR1 is MDHEN, CDR2 SYDVKM. The CDR3 runs to 17 residues. The CDR3 here is CASSYGLAGGNTGELFF. In nucleotides, the CDR3 is TGTGCCAGCAGTTATGGACTAGCGGGAGGTAATACCGGGGAGCTGTTTTTT.

The V gene is TRBV6-5, the J gene TRBJ2-7; D ambiguous. The CDR3 is 11 residues long. CDR1 MNHEY and CDR2 SVGAGI come from the germline V gene. Between the trimmed V and J ends, which lost 7 bases and 6 bases, there was a span of 10 bases. CDR3: CASNRAGEQYF. CDR3 in DNA: TGTGCCAGCAATCGAGCCGGCGAGCAGTACTTC.

To note about this clone: Its ends do not fully match the called genes, so a read error is possible. This chain uses TRBV27 with TRBJ2-2; 8 bases line up with TRBD1. CDR3 length: 15 residues. Germline loops: CDR1 MNHEY, CDR2 SMNVEV (reference sequence). The CDR3: CASRLAMQGAGELFF. For the CDR3, the DNA is TGTGCCAGCCGTTTGGCGATGCAGGGGGCTGGGGAGCTGTTTTTT.

V gene TRBV5-4 combines with J gene TRBJ1-4, with 9 bases aligning to TRBD1. Germline CDR1 reads SGHNT; CDR2 reads YYREEE (reference sequence). Trimming cost V 2 bases and J 8 bases; bases outside gene matches: 10. The CDR3 runs 16 residues. CDR3 sequence: CASSFSTGTGMEKLFF. The CDR3 DNA is TGTGCCAGCAGCTTCTCTACCGGGACAGGGATGGAAAAACTGTTTTTT.

J is TRBJ2-2 and V is TRBV2; D is ambiguous. Germline assignment: CDR1 SNHLY and CDR2 FYNNEI. Trimming stripped 6 bases from V and 5 bases from J, with 7 bases between. The CDR3 spans 12 residues. The CDR3 region is CASRAETGELFF. The CDR3 DNA reads TGTGCCAGCAGGGCCGAAACCGGGGAGCTGTTTTTT.

This clone was detected once. J is TRBJ1-6 and V is TRBV6-1, with 7 nucleotides matching TRBD1. Losses at the gene ends were 3 bases for V and 9 bases for J; bases not matched to a gene: 5. Germline CDR1 is MNHNS and CDR2 is SASEGT. CDR3 length: 14 residues. DNA for the CDR3: TGTGCCAGCAGTGACTACAGGGGAACTTCACCCCTCCACTTT. It yields the protein CASSDYRGTSPLHF.

The genes are TRBV9 and TRBJ2-1, with a possible D match to TRBD2 (7 bases). This CDR3 has 16 amino acids. Germline CDR1 reads SGDLS; CDR2 reads YYNGEE. The germline V and J ends were trimmed by 4 bases and 0 bases, with 14 bases remaining between them. CDR3 sequence: CASSPRGASSYNEQFF. The CDR3 nucleotides read TGTGCCAGCAGCCCTCGGGGGGCCAGCTCCTACAATGAGCAGTTCTTC. The complete variable domain, with remaining parts taken from reference TRBV9 and TRBJ2-1, reads DSGVTQTPKHLITATGQRVTLRCSPRSGDLSVYWYQQSLDQGLQFLIQYYNGEERAKGNILERFSAQQFPDLHSELNLSSLELGDSALYFCASSPRGASSYNEQFFGPGTRLTVL.